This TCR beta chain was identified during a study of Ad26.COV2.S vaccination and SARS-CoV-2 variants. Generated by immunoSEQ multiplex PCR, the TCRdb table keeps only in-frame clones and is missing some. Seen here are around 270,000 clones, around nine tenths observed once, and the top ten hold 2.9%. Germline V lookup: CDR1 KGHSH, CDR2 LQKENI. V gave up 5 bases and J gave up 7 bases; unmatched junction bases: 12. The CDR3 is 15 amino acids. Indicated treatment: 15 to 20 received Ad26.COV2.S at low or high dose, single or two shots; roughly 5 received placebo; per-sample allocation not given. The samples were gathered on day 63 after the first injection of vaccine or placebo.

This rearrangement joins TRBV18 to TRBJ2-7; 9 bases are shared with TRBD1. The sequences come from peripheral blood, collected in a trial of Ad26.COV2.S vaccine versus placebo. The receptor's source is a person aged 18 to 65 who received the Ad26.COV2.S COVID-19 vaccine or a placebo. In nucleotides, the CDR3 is TGTGCCAGCTCATCGTACCTACAGGGGGCAGGGGAGCAGTACTTC. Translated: CASSSYLQGAGEQYF.